The next 30 T cell receptor beta chains were all read from a single sample in a study of immune heterogeneity within non-small cell lung tumors. For each sample, template was around 600 ng of bulk tumor genomic DNA. Several far-apart biopsies were taken per primary tumor during surgery. The study cohort was described as untreated, and its members had newly diagnosed non-small cell lung cancer. They went on to have curative surgery. Multiplex PCR relied on 32 V and 13 J primers to amplify TCR beta CDR3. MiXCR, applied by TCRdb to the multiplex PCR reads, yields one record per CDR3 protein. The sample has 6,500 or so distinct CDR3 sequences; approximately 22% are singletons. The sample consisted of lung tumor tissue. These receptors all come from a female donor with non-small cell lung cancer.

By sample fraction, this clonotype is medium-sized (0.01 to 0.1%). The chain combines TRBV3-1 with TRBJ2-1; D remains unclear. V lost 6 bases and J 3 bases, leaving 6 bases between the germline ends. The germline gives CDR1 LGHDT, CDR2 YNNKEL (reference sequence). This CDR3 has 12 amino acids. This chain's CDR3 is CASSQSYNEQFF. CDR3 nucleotide sequence: TGTGCCAGCAGTCAGAGCTACAATGAGCAGTTCTTC.

This clonotype has a handful of counts. V gene TRBV20-1 combines with J gene TRBJ2-1, with TRBD2 matching over 10 bases. The CDR3 totals 15 residues. The J segment lost 13 bases and the V segment lost 5 bases, leaving 17 bases of the junction unmatched. From germline, CDR1 is DFQATT and CDR2 SNEGSKA (reference sequence). Written as DNA, the CDR3 is TGCAGTGCTCGCTCCATTGACCTAGCGGGAGATAACCAGTTCTTC. It is translated as CSARSIDLAGDNQFF.

Of note for this clonotype: A much larger clone differs by one base, so this may be a read error. V is TRBV2 and J is TRBJ2-1; possibly TRBD2 for D (6 bases). Germline values: CDR1 SNHLY, CDR2 FYNNEI. Trimming removed 6 bases at V and 6 bases at J, with 15 bases between. This CDR3 has 14 residues. The DNA for the CDR3 is TGTGCCAGCAGAACTGGGACTGGTCGCAATGAGCAGTTCTTC. Protein: CASRTGTGRNEQFF.

In this sample, this clonotype is medium-sized. This chain links TRBV7-3 with TRBJ2-2; D may correspond to TRBD1 or TRBD2 (5 bases each). The CDR3 has 13 amino acids. V gave up 2 bases and J gave up 9 bases, with 10 bases separating them. CDR1 and CDR2 from the germline V gene are SGHTA and FQGTGA. The CDR3: CASSLLGRRELFF. CDR3 DNA sequence: TGTGCCAGCAGCTTATTGGGACGAAGGGAGCTGTTTTTT.

Details on this clonotype: Given a much more abundant clone one base away, this may be a read error. The chain uses TRBV6-2 or TRBV6-3 and TRBJ1-2; D possibly corresponds to TRBD1 (5 bases). The CDR3 is made up of 15 amino acids. Germline V gene data show CDR1 as MNHEY and CDR2 as SVGEGT. CDR3 coding DNA: TGTGCCAGCACTTACGCAGAGGGGAGTCTTGATGGCTACACCTTC. Amino acids: CASTYAEGSLDGYTF.

By proportion, this clonotype is medium-sized. The rearrangement links TRBV20-1 to TRBJ1-1; TRBD1 matches at 11 bases. The CDR3 runs to 15 residues. Per germline, CDR1 DFQATT and CDR2 SNEGSKA (reference sequence). The CDR3 bases are TGCAGACCCGGACAGGGGGCCGCACCGAACACTGAAGCTTTCTTT. Its protein product is CRPGQGAAPNTEAFF.

V usage is TRBV6-5 and J usage is TRBJ2-2; 8 bases are a match to TRBD1. The trim removed 5 bases at V and 7 bases at J, leaving 3 bases unmatched. Germline CDR1 and CDR2: MNHEY and SVGAGI. The CDR3 runs to 13 residues. The CDR3 reads CASSNRGVGELFF. In nucleotides, the CDR3 is TGTGCCAGCAGTAACAGGGGGGTCGGGGAGCTGTTTTTT.

This clonotype ranks as medium-sized. The genes are TRBV20-1 and TRBJ2-3; 8 bases fit TRBD1. V lost 5 bases and J lost 2; bases outside the gene matches: 9. CDR1 and CDR2 from the germline V gene are DFQATT and SNEGSKA (reference sequence). CDR3 size: 15 residues. CDR3 amino acids: CSAPWTGIITDTQYF. CDR3 DNA sequence: TGCAGTGCTCCTTGGACAGGGATAATCACAGATACGCAGTATTTT.

This clonotype came up a few times. V gene TRBV15 combines with J gene TRBJ2-2; D is unresolved. From germline, CDR1 is LNHNV and CDR2 YYDKDF (reference sequence). The CDR3 contains 13 residues. The V end lost 0 bases, the J end lost 5 bases, and 4 bases lay between the germline ends. CDR3 amino acids: CATSRDKTGELFF. The CDR3 bases are TGTGCCACCAGCAGAGATAAAACCGGGGAGCTGTTTTTT.

This clonotype is large in the sample. This chain uses TRBV27 with TRBJ2-7; D not certain. CDR1 and CDR2 (germline): MNHEY, SMNVEV (reference sequence). The CDR3 has 13 amino acids. The V end was cut by 5 bases, the J end by 3 bases, with 11 bases between. The DNA for the CDR3 is TGTGCCAGCAGTACGACAATGAACTACGAGCAGTACTTC. Encoded protein: CASSTTMNYEQYF.

To note about this clonotype: This clone may be a read error of a much larger clone one base away. This chain uses TRBV6-9 with TRBJ2-7; a weak D match, TRBD1 (5 bases). The CDR3 totals 14 residues. V was trimmed by 3 bases and J by 3 bases, leaving 12 bases between them. Germline CDR1 and CDR2: MNHGY and SVAAGI. The CDR3 is CASSYRTWHYEQYF. The CDR3 coding sequence is TGTGCCAGCAGTTACAGGACATGGCACTACGAGCAGTACTTC.

This clonotype has more than one count but fewer than ten. A read error is possible here, since a much larger clone lies one base away. The chain links TRBV19 to TRBJ1-1; 7 bases match TRBD1. Germline CDR1 reads LNHDA; CDR2 reads SQIVND (reference sequence). The CDR3 has 14 residues. CDR3 protein: CASSKGQRNTEASF. The CDR3 DNA reads TGTGCCAGTAGTAAGGGACAGAGAAACACTGAAGCTTCCTTT. Full variable domain (remainder filled in from reference TRBV19 and TRBJ1-1): DGGITQSPKYLFRKEGQNVTLSCEQNLNHDAMYWYRQDPGQGLRLIYYSQIVNDFQKGDIAEGYSVSREKKESFPLTVTSAQKNPTAFYLCASSKGQRNTEASFGQGTRLTVV.

Only a few counts were recorded for this clonotype. The chain employs TRBV7-9 and TRBJ2-7, with D possibly TRBD2 on 5 matching bases. The CDR3 sequence is 15 residues long. Trimming removed 1 base from V and 5 bases from J, with 15 bases in between. Germline V lookup: CDR1 SEHNR, CDR2 FQNEAQ (reference sequence). The CDR3 nucleotides read TGTGCCAGCAGCTTAGTACCAGGCGGGTGGGACGAGCAGTACTTC. Amino acids: CASSLVPGGWDEQYF.

In this sample, this clonotype turned up a few times. The J gene is TRBJ2-1, the V gene TRBV10-2; 7 nucleotides match TRBD1. J lost 8 bases, V lost 5 bases, and 15 bases had no gene match. From germline, CDR1 is WSHSY and CDR2 SAAADI. This CDR3 is 16 amino acids long. Here the CDR3 reads CASSPLPLTGKDEQFF. Written as DNA, the CDR3 is TGCGCCAGCAGTCCGCTCCCTCTGACAGGGAAGGATGAGCAGTTCTTC.

By proportion, this clonotype is medium-sized. In DNA, the CDR3 is TGTGCCTGGGCGGGCGGACCTTACACTGAAGCTTTCTTT. Amino acid sequence: CAWAGGPYTEAFF. The rearrangement uses TRBV30 and TRBJ1-1; D is undetermined. Germline V gene sequence: CDR1 GTSNPN, CDR2 SVGIG (reference sequence). The CDR3 consists of 13 residues. The V end was cut by 5 bases, the J end by 3 bases, with 13 bases between. Complete variable domain (other parts from reference TRBV30 and TRBJ1-1): SQTIHQWPATLVQPVGSPLSLECTVEGTSNPNLYWYRQAAGRGLQLLFYSVGIGQISSEVPQNLSASRPQDRQFILSSKKLLLSDSGFYLCAWAGGPYTEAFFGQGTRLTVV.

The chain employs TRBV11-2 and TRBJ2-1; TRBD1 matches at 7 bases. The J segment lost 1 base and the V segment lost 5 bases, leaving 8 bases of the junction unmatched. The CDR3 spans 16 residues. The germline gives CDR1 SGHAT, CDR2 FQNNGV. The CDR3 spells CASSATGDWSYNEQFF. DNA for the CDR3: TGTGCCAGCAGCGCCACAGGGGATTGGTCCTACAATGAGCAGTTCTTC.

This clonotype ranks as medium-sized. The genes are TRBV2 and TRBJ1-1; D ambiguous. V was pared by 3 bases and J by 1 base, with 6 bases between. Germline CDR1 SNHLY, CDR2 FYNNEI. The CDR3 length is 13 residues. The CDR3 region is CASSDGGNTEAFF. The CDR3 DNA is TGTGCCAGCAGTGATGGTGGGAACACTGAAGCTTTCTTT.

This clonotype is medium-sized. The chain combines TRBV18 with TRBJ2-7, with D perhaps matching TRBD1 (6 bases). The germline V gene encodes CDR1 KGHSH and CDR2 LQKENI. The CDR3 has 11 amino acids. The V and J ends lost 6 bases and 3 bases respectively, with 6 bases between them. CDR3 nucleotides: TGTGCCAGCTCGACAGGCTACGAGCAGTACTTC. The encoded protein is CASSTGYEQYF.

By share, this clonotype counts as medium-sized. V and J are TRBV7-9 and TRBJ1-5; no definite D call. Germline V gene data show CDR1 as SEHNR and CDR2 as FQNEAQ (reference sequence). This CDR3 comprises 14 residues. The V gene lost 4 bases and the J gene lost 5 bases, with 12 bases spanning the gap. CDR3 in amino acids: CASSSFGSHQPQHF. In DNA form, the CDR3 reads TGTGCCAGCAGCTCTTTCGGATCCCATCAGCCCCAGCATTTT.

By share, this clonotype ranks as medium-sized. The rearrangement joins TRBV12-3 or TRBV12-4 to TRBJ2-2, with D unclear. There are 15 residues in the CDR3. V lost 6 bases, J lost 2 bases, and 13 bases lay in between. In nucleotides, the CDR3 is TGTGCCAGCAGCCCGGAGAGGATAAACACCGGGGAGCTGTTTTTT. It is translated as CASSPERINTGELFF.

By frequency in the sample, this clonotype is large. The chain recombines TRBV28 with TRBJ1-2; D is perhaps TRBD1 (5 bases). This CDR3 is 15 amino acids long. With 8 bases removed from V and 10 bases from J, the gap between germline ends came to 26 bases. Germline-derived CDR1 and CDR2 are MDHEN and SYDVKM. The CDR3 DNA reads as TGTGCCAGCGGGGGGATCGTAGAGGGTACGTTTGACTACACCTTC. Amino acids: CASGGIVEGTFDYTF.

About this clonotype itself: A read error is possible here, since a much larger clone lies one base away. The chain is built from TRBV30 and TRBJ1-5; the D is unclear. CDR3 length: 10 residues. Germline CDR1 GTSNPN, CDR2 SVGIG (reference sequence). This chain's CDR3 is CTWSRKPQHF. Written as DNA, the CDR3 is TGTACCTGGAGTAGGAAGCCCCAGCATTTT.

This clonotype is medium-sized (0.01 to 0.1%) in the sample. This chain connects TRBV6-2 or TRBV6-3 to TRBJ2-2; 8 bases line up with TRBD1. The CDR3 has 13 amino acids. V trimming: 6 bases; J trimming: 7 bases; junction bases outside the gene matches: 4. The V gene's germline CDR1 is MNHEY and CDR2 SVGEGT. Written as DNA, the CDR3 is TGTGCCAGCAGGGACAGGGACCACGGGGAGCTGTTTTTT. Protein product: CASRDRDHGELFF.

By sample share, this clonotype is medium-sized. This chain joins TRBV9 and TRBJ2-3; TRBD1 aligns across 8 bases. The V gene end was trimmed by 1 base and the J gene end by 4 bases; junction bases not matched to a gene: 5. The CDR3 extends over 15 amino acids. In germline, CDR1 is SGDLS, CDR2 YYNGEE. CDR3 sequence reads: CASSVQAGGADTQYF. CDR3 DNA: TGTGCCAGCAGCGTACAGGCAGGGGGCGCAGATACGCAGTATTTT.

By proportion, this clonotype is medium-sized. This sequence joins TRBV20-1 and TRBJ2-1; D is uncertain. The CDR3 runs to 15 residues. Germline V gene sequence: CDR1 DFQATT, CDR2 SNEGSKA (reference sequence). V lost 0 bases and J lost 2, with 11 bases in between. DNA for the CDR3: TGCAGTGCTAGAGATCGAGTTGGGGCCTACAATGAGCAGTTCTTC. Its translation is CSARDRVGAYNEQFF.

The chain links TRBV19 to TRBJ2-5; weak D call: TRBD1 (5 bases). The length of the CDR3 is 17 residues. Trimming took off 0 bases at V and 3 bases at J, with 17 bases between the two ends. From germline, CDR1 is LNHDA and CDR2 SQIVND (reference sequence). For the CDR3, the DNA is TGTGCCAGTAGTATAGATCCGAGGACACTACCCGAAGAGACCCAGTACTTC. Translating gives CASSIDPRTLPEETQYF.

Judged by abundance, this clonotype is medium-sized. This sequence joins TRBV20-1 and TRBJ1-2, with TRBD1 identical over 7 bases. The CDR3 runs 12 residues. Germline V lookup: CDR1 DFQATT, CDR2 SNEGSKA (reference sequence). Losses at the gene ends were 4 bases for V and 5 bases for J; bases not matched to a gene: 4. CDR3 sequence reads: CSANPTGYGYTF. CDR3 sequence (DNA): TGCAGTGCTAACCCGACAGGGTATGGCTACACCTTC.

By sample fraction, this clonotype is medium-sized. The rearrangement links TRBV27 to TRBJ2-3; 8 bases map to TRBD2. The CDR3 covers 16 residues. Germline CDR1 is MNHEY and CDR2 is SMNVEV (reference sequence). The V gene end was trimmed by 6 bases and the J gene end by 0 bases; junction bases not matched to a gene: 8. CDR3 loop: CASRQRLASSTDTQYF. The DNA for the CDR3 is TGTGCCAGCAGGCAGCGACTAGCGAGTAGCACAGATACGCAGTATTTT.

In this sample, this clonotype turned up a few times. J is TRBJ2-1 and V is TRBV29-1, with D perhaps TRBD1 (6 bases). The CDR3 runs to 13 residues. Germline lookup yields CDR1 SQVTM and CDR2 ANQGSEA. Trimming shortened V by 2 bases and J by 3 bases, and 8 bases separated the two germline ends. The CDR3 is CSVERTDYNEQFF. CDR3 nucleotide sequence: TGCAGCGTTGAAAGGACAGACTACAATGAGCAGTTCTTC.

This clonotype was counted between two and nine times. The chain has TRBV7-9 and TRBJ1-1; 7 positions agree with TRBD1. Germline values: CDR1 SEHNR, CDR2 FQNEAQ (reference sequence). The CDR3 sequence is 14 residues long. Unmatched junction bases numbered 8, after V lost 5 bases and J lost 5 bases. CDR3 residues: CASSARGLNTEAFF. CDR3 in DNA: TGTGCCAGCAGCGCGAGGGGGCTTAATACTGAAGCTTTCTTT.